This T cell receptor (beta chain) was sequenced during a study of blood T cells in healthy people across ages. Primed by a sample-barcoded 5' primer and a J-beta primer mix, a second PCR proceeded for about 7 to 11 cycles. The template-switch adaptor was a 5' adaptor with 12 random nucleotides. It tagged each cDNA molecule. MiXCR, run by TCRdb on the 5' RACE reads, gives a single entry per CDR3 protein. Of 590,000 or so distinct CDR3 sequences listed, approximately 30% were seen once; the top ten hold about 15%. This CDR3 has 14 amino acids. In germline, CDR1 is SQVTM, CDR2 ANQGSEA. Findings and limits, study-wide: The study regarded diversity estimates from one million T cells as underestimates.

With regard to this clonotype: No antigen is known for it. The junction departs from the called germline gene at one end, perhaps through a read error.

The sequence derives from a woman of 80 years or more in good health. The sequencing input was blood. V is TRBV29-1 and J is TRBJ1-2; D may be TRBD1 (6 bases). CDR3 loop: CSVQKDSSNHGYTF. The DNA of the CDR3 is TGCAGCGTCCAAAAGGACAGTTCTAACCATGGCTACACCTTC.